These 3 T cell receptor beta chains originate from one sample sequenced in a study of breast tumors, draining lymph nodes, adjacent tissues. TCRdb reanalysed the multiplex PCR reads using MiXCR and keeps one entry per CDR3 protein. The table shows fewer than 15,000 distinct CDR3 sequences, with roughly 44% occurring only once. The sample comprised tumor-adjacent breast tissue. These receptors came from a female donor with breast cancer. Some clones in this sample may be carry-over from other donors' samples.

This clonotype ranks as medium-sized (0.01 to 0.1%). The chain is built from TRBV7-9 and TRBJ2-7, with 7 positions matching TRBD2. This CDR3 spans 16 amino acids. The V and J ends lost 8 bases and 6 bases, in that order; junction bases with no gene match: 19. Germline loops: CDR1 SEHNR, CDR2 FQNEAQ (reference sequence). CDR3 DNA: TGTGCCAGCGCCGAGGGATTCGGTGGGAGGGGTGGCGAGCAGTACTTC. It yields the protein CASAEGFGGRGGEQYF.

Note on this clonotype: A much larger clone sits a single nucleotide away, making a read error possible. This chain links TRBV6-2 or TRBV6-3 with TRBJ2-1, with 8 bases matching TRBD1. The V gene end was trimmed by 6 bases and the J gene end by 9 bases; junction bases not matched to a gene: 4. The CDR3 sequence is 12 residues long. Per the germline V gene, CDR1 is MNHEY and CDR2 is SVGEGT. The CDR3 DNA follows: TGTGCCAGCAGGCAGGGGGCGGGTGAGCAGTTCTTC. Protein: CASRQGAGEQFF.

The sample holds many counts of this clonotype. The chain employs TRBV12-5 and TRBJ2-2; possible D gene TRBD2, 5 bases. The germline gives CDR1 LGHNT, CDR2 FRNRAP. The CDR3 loop spans 18 amino acids. Trimming removed 3 bases at V and 0 bases at J, with 17 bases between. CDR3 loop: CASGFPPVERTNTGELFF. The CDR3 DNA sequence: TGTGCTAGTGGTTTCCCCCCGGTCGAGCGGACGAACACCGGGGAGCTGTTTTTT.